Listed here is a single T cell receptor beta chain. The antigen remains unidentified. Some clones are missing from TCRdb's copy, which holds only in-frame ones; the method was immunoSEQ multiplex PCR. The sample consists of around 77,000 clones, approximately 94% of them appearing once. This entry is derived from a study of graft-versus-host responses after intestinal transplantation. About the study: Grafts that recipients had were multivisceral, liver-intestinal, or isolated intestinal transplants.

Germline V gene sequence: CDR1 MNHEY, CDR2 SMNVEV (reference sequence). This CDR3 contains 15 residues. Trimming at V came to 2 bases and at J to 8 bases, leaving 8 bases not matched to a gene. Material: unstimulated CD8+ T cells sorted from spleen or lymph node cells, obtained before intestinal transplant. The TCR originated in a human donor who received an intestinal transplant. This chain uses TRBV27 with TRBJ2-1; 8 bases are a match to TRBD1. This CDR3 reads CASSLGGRGRYEQFF. CDR3 DNA sequence: TGTGCCAGCAGTTTAGGTGGCAGGGGGCGGTATGAGCAGTTCTTC.